This entry lists 2 T cell receptor beta chains sequenced from one sample in a study of cytomegalovirus exposure and HLA in healthy donors. The PCR was carried out with 60 Vbeta primers and 13 Jbeta primers. The repertoire was sequenced with immunoSEQ multiplex PCR; TCRdb's copy has only in-frame clones and lacks some. The sample gives roughly 200,000 clones, 70% to 85% of which show up once; 0.58% is in the top ten. The specimen was PBMCs. The receptors come from a middle-aged woman in good health and CMV-seronegative.

The chain recombines TRBV11-3 with TRBJ2-6, with no clear D. Per germline, CDR1 SGHNT and CDR2 YENEEA. The CDR3 runs 17 residues. V lost 1 base and J lost 0, with 10 bases in between. Here the CDR3 reads CASSLVMAVSGANVLTF. The DNA of the CDR3 is TGTGCCAGCAGCTTAGTTATGGCTGTCTCTGGGGCCAACGTCCTGACTTTC.

The gene calls are TRBV2 and TRBJ1-2, with unresolved D. Germline V gene lookup returns CDR1 SNHLY and CDR2 FYNNEI. The CDR3 is 14 amino acids. Trimming stripped 7 bases from V and 4 bases from J, with 16 bases between. CDR3 loop: CASKYGIGSYGYTF. The CDR3 DNA follows: TGTGCCAGCAAGTATGGGATAGGGAGCTATGGCTACACCTTC.